The T cell receptor beta chain under discussion was sequenced for a study of blood T cell repertoires in COVID-19. The overall study: PBMCs, B-cell-depleted T cells, or T cells provided the cDNA or gDNA that made up the material.

In germline, CDR1 is MNHNY, CDR2 SVGAGI (reference sequence). V was clipped by 4 bases and J by 7 bases, with 10 bases between them. The CDR3 length is 13 residues. As originally analysed: Amplification of reference gene primers was used by the study to estimate nucleated cell counts. Profiled with immunoSEQ multiplex PCR; TCRdb holds only in-frame clones, not every one. V, J and clone size are taken as reported in that table, and D and trimming were inferred from the DNA itself. The data show about 670,000 clones, approximately 90% seen once. The sequenced material came from peripheral blood. This rearrangement joins TRBV6-6 to TRBJ1-4; D is uncertain. This TCR derives from a woman aged 18 to 35 with acute or convalescent COVID-19. This CDR3 reads CASSFPSSEKLFF. The CDR3 region has the DNA TGTGCCAGCAGTTTCCCTTCGTCTGAAAAACTGTTTTTT.